These 30 T cell receptor beta chains were all obtained from the same sample, sequenced in a study of Graves' ophthalmopathy and Graves' hyperthyroidism. RNA transcripts yielded amplified TCR beta CDR3 regions. HTBI-primed RT-PCR formed the first round, and a multiplex PCR formed the second. TCRdb itself ran the multiplex PCR reads through MiXCR, one entry per CDR3 protein. The repertoire has roughly 220,000 distinct CDR3 sequences, approximately 42% of them found once; the top ten carry roughly 50%. Sequencing was carried out using peripheral blood. The source of these receptors is an adult man with Graves' ophthalmopathy.

The CDR3 DNA is TGTGCCAGCAGTCGGTGGGGTACCGGGGAGCTGTTTTTT. Residues: CASSRWGTGELFF. This chain links TRBV12-3 or TRBV12-4 with TRBJ2-2; no definite D call. V lost 5 bases and J 5 bases, leaving 9 bases between the germline ends. The CDR3 sequence is 13 residues long.

The V and J genes are TRBV5-1 and TRBJ1-2; D might be TRBD1 (6 bases). The V end was cut by 4 bases, the J end by 8 bases, with 18 bases between. Germline values: CDR1 SGHRS, CDR2 YFSETQ. This CDR3 has 14 amino acids. In nucleotides, the CDR3 is TGCGCCAGCAGCGCAGGGGACCGCAAGGAGGGCTACACCTTC. Its protein product is CASSAGDRKEGYTF.

As to this clonotype: A junction boundary mismatches the germline segment, possibly from a read error. The chain joins TRBV29-1 to TRBJ1-1, with 7 positions matching TRBD1. The V gene's germline CDR1 is SQVTM and CDR2 ANQGSEA. The length of the CDR3 is 13 residues. The CDR3 DNA sequence: TGCAGCGCTGAAAGACAGGGTGGGACTGAAGCTTTCTTT. Protein product: CSAERQGGTEAFF.

V gene TRBV15 combines with J gene TRBJ2-5; a weak D match, TRBD2 (5 bases). The CDR3 length is 15 residues. The V end lost 0 bases, the J end lost 5 bases, and 13 bases lay between the germline ends. Looked up from germline, CDR1 is LNHNV and CDR2 is YYDKDF (reference sequence). CDR3 sequence (DNA): TGTGCCACCAGCAGAGATCTCGGGGTTGGGGAGACCCAGTACTTC. It yields the protein CATSRDLGVGETQYF.

This clonotype turned up a few times. The V and J genes are TRBV2 and TRBJ1-6; D may be TRBD1 (5 bases). CDR1 is SNHLY and CDR2 is FYNNEI in the germline V gene. This CDR3 has 13 residues. The V and J ends lost 10 bases and 8 bases respectively, with 15 bases between them. The CDR3 DNA follows: TGTGCCACCTTAGGGGTGATCGATTCACCCCTCCACTTT. It specifies CATLGVIDSPLHF.

The V gene is TRBV10-3, the J gene TRBJ2-5; TRBD2 agrees at 9 bases. Germline V CDR1 and CDR2: ENHRY, SYGVKD. Trimming took 4 bases from V and 5 from J; bases not matched to a gene: 8. The CDR3 totals 15 residues. In nucleotides, the CDR3 is TGTGCCATCAGTGGGGCGGGAGGGTTTATGGAGACCCAGTACTTC. Its protein product is CAISGAGGFMETQYF.

The chain couples TRBV5-8 to TRBJ1-2; D remains unclear. This CDR3 is 11 amino acids long. Trimming removed 0 bases at V and 10 bases at J, with 7 bases between. Germline CDR1 and CDR2: SGHTS and YDEGEE. DNA for the CDR3: TGTGCCAGCAGCTTGGCCGGGGTCTACACCTTC. This sequence encodes CASSLAGVYTF.

This clonotype was seen only a few times. The chain carries TRBV20-1 and TRBJ1-1; the match to TRBD1 covers 11 bases. There are 15 residues in the CDR3. CDR1 DFQATT and CDR2 SNEGSKA come from the germline V gene (reference sequence). After removal of 0 bases from V and 4 bases from J, the junction contained 4 bases not matched to a gene. CDR3 nucleotides: TGCAGTGCTAGAGATCGGACAGGGGGCGGCACTGAAGCTTTCTTT. Translated: CSARDRTGGGTEAFF.

CDR3 coding DNA: TGTGCCAGCAGCCCACTCGCCCAGGCCGTGAACTACGAGCAGTACTTC. Its protein product is CASSPLAQAVNYEQYF. The J gene is TRBJ2-7, the V gene TRBV7-9; D gene uncertain. Germline V lookup: CDR1 SEHNR, CDR2 FQNEAQ (reference sequence). V shed 5 bases and J shed 3 bases, with 20 bases lying between them. The CDR3 runs 16 residues.

Comments on this clonotype: The germline gene is not matched at one end of the junction; a read error may be the cause. The J gene is TRBJ2-2, the V gene TRBV10-3; D may be TRBD1 (6 bases). Looked up from germline, CDR1 is ENHRY and CDR2 is SYGVKD. The length of the CDR3 is 14 residues. Written as DNA, the CDR3 is TGTGCCATCAGTGAGAACAGGGACACCGGGGAGCTGCTTTTT. Translated: CAISENRDTGELLF.

This clonotype was detected a few times. The V and J genes are TRBV14 and TRBJ2-7; a weak D match, TRBD1 (6 bases). The CDR3 covers 12 residues. V lost 4 bases and J lost 13, with 17 bases in between. From germline, CDR1 is SGHDN and CDR2 FVKESK. CDR3 sequence reads: CASSRGTGHPYF. The DNA of the CDR3 is TGTGCCAGCAGCCGAGGAACGGGACACCCTTACTTC. Drawing the rest from reference TRBV14 and TRBJ2-7, the complete variable domain is EAGVTQFPSHSVIEKGQTVTLRCDPISGHDNLYWYRRVMGKEIKFLLHFVKESKQDESGMPNNRFLAERTGGTYSTLKVQPAELEDSGVYFCASSRGTGHPYFGPGTRLTVT.

The gene calls are TRBV10-3 and TRBJ1-1; no firm D call. The CDR3 sequence is 12 residues long. Germline loops: CDR1 ENHRY, CDR2 SYGVKD. Trimming took 7 bases from V and 2 from J, leaving 8 bases between them. CDR3 residues: CAIKTVNTEAFF. The CDR3 DNA follows: TGTGCCATCAAGACGGTAAACACTGAAGCTTTCTTT.

This clonotype was detected a few times. The J gene is TRBJ1-6, the V gene TRBV20-1, with no clear D. This CDR3 spans 16 amino acids. Trimming removed 0 bases at V and 2 bases at J, with 11 bases between. CDR1 and CDR2 (germline): DFQATT, SNEGSKA (reference sequence). The CDR3 DNA sequence: TGCAGTGCTAGAGATTGGGCAGATACCTATAATTCACCCCTCCACTTT. Translation gives CSARDWADTYNSPLHF.

The table lists this clonotype with many counts. This chain joins TRBV29-1 and TRBJ1-2; 8 nucleotides agree with TRBD1. V gave up 7 bases and J gave up 2 bases; unmatched junction bases: 6. The CDR3 loop spans 13 amino acids. Per the germline V gene, CDR1 is SQVTM and CDR2 is ANQGSEA. CDR3 nucleotides: TGCAGCGCTCGGACAGGGCGAAACTATGGCTACACCTTC. Translating it yields CSARTGRNYGYTF.

The chain is built from TRBV20-1 and TRBJ2-7; 8 bases map to TRBD2. This CDR3 has 17 amino acids. With 3 bases clipped from V and 0 bases from J, the junction kept 13 bases outside the gene matches. Germline CDR1 DFQATT, CDR2 SNEGSKA (reference sequence). The CDR3 nucleotides are TGCAGTGCTAGTGATCTCTTTAGCGGGGCCCCCTCCTACGAGCAGTACTTC. Translated: CSASDLFSGAPSYEQYF.

The chain couples TRBV5-1 to TRBJ1-4; the D is unclear. Trimming took off 5 bases at V and 4 bases at J, with 12 bases between the two ends. CDR1 and CDR2 from the germline V gene are SGHRS and YFSETQ. The CDR3 is 14 amino acids. CDR3 residues: CASRPSGYNEKLFF. CDR3 bases: TGCGCCAGCAGGCCCTCGGGGTATAATGAAAAACTGTTTTTT.

A single count supports this clonotype. The V and J genes are TRBV9 and TRBJ2-7, with 13 bases lining up with TRBD2. Germline-derived CDR1 and CDR2 are SGDLS and YYNGEE. The CDR3 length is 16 residues. V lost 4 bases, J lost 5 bases, and 9 bases stayed unmatched. CDR3 region: CASSLPGLAGNHEQYF. CDR3 nucleotide sequence: TGTGCCAGCAGCCTCCCGGGACTAGCGGGGAACCACGAGCAGTACTTC. The entire variable domain, with the rest obtained from reference TRBV9 and TRBJ2-7, is as follows: DSGVTQTPKHLITATGQRVTLRCSPRSGDLSVYWYQQSLDQGLQFLIQYYNGEERAKGNILERFSAQQFPDLHSELNLSSLELGDSALYFCASSLPGLAGNHEQYFGPGTRLTVT.

This chain joins TRBV20-1 and TRBJ2-7; 13 bases fit TRBD2. Germline lookup yields CDR1 DFQATT and CDR2 SNEGSKA (reference sequence). This CDR3 comprises 13 residues. V shed 4 bases and J 5 bases; nucleotides not matched to a gene: 2. The CDR3 loop reads CSANGLAGDEQYF. CDR3 sequence (DNA): TGCAGTGCTAACGGACTAGCGGGAGACGAGCAGTACTTC.

This clonotype occurred a few times. The CDR3 loop reads CSARDAQISNQPQHF. The CDR3 DNA reads TGCAGTGCTAGAGATGCCCAGATTAGCAATCAGCCCCAGCATTTT. The gene calls are TRBV20-1 and TRBJ1-5; the D is unclear. The germline V gene has CDR1 DFQATT and CDR2 SNEGSKA (reference sequence). Trimming removed 0 bases at V and 0 bases at J, with 9 bases between. This CDR3 spans 15 amino acids.

CDR3 sequence (DNA): TGTGCCATCAGTGAAGGGGGGCCAGGGAACTATGGCTACACCTTC. Its translation is CAISEGGPGNYGYTF. The genes are TRBV10-3 and TRBJ1-2; possible D gene TRBD1, 6 bases. Trimming pared 3 bases from V and 2 bases from J, leaving 13 bases between. Germline V gives CDR1 ENHRY, CDR2 SYGVKD. The CDR3 extends over 15 amino acids.

The chain carries TRBV14 and TRBJ1-2; D uncertain. The CDR3 length is 15 residues. CDR1 SGHDN and CDR2 FVKESK come from the germline V gene. The V gene lost 5 bases and the J gene lost 3 bases, with 16 bases spanning the gap. CDR3: CASSVVADADYGYTF. DNA of the CDR3: TGTGCCAGCAGCGTAGTTGCGGACGCGGACTATGGCTACACCTTC.

This clonotype was observed many times. The chain links TRBV24-1 to TRBJ2-7; unclear D gene. Germline V gives CDR1 KGHDR, CDR2 SFDVKD. The CDR3 covers 13 residues. V lost 4 bases and J lost 6, with 12 bases in between. DNA of the CDR3: TGTGCCACCAGTGACTTAGGGCAGACCGAGCAGTACTTC. This translates into CATSDLGQTEQYF.

Many counts were recorded for this clonotype. The chain links TRBV9 to TRBJ2-7; no firm D call. The germline gives CDR1 SGDLS, CDR2 YYNGEE. The CDR3 runs 11 residues. Trimming pared 4 bases from V and 0 bases from J, leaving 2 bases between. The CDR3 nucleotides read TGTGCCAGCAGCTACTCCTACGAGCAGTACTTC. Translated: CASSYSYEQYF.

This chain joins TRBV7-3 and TRBJ2-7; D unresolved. Near its end, the DNA agrees better with TRBJ2-1, so the J call may be wrong. CDR1 SGHTA and CDR2 FQGTGA come from the germline V gene. The CDR3 is made up of 12 amino acids. CDR3 DNA sequence: TGTGCCAGCAGCCGAGACGGGAATGAGCAGTTCTTC. Encoded protein: CASSRDGNEQFF.

The CDR3 region is CASSSQTGNLNEKLFF. The DNA for the CDR3 is TGTGCCAGCAGCTCACAGACAGGGAATTTAAATGAAAAACTGTTTTTT. The V gene is TRBV7-9, the J gene TRBJ1-4; TRBD1 matches 7 bases. Trimming took 4 bases from V and 5 from J; bases not matched to a gene: 10. The CDR3 has 16 residues. Per the germline V gene, CDR1 is SEHNR and CDR2 is FQNEAQ (reference sequence).

V and J are TRBV20-1 and TRBJ2-7, with D perhaps TRBD1 or TRBD2 (5 bases each). The V end was cut by 5 bases, the J end by 0 bases, with 11 bases between. The CDR3 has 13 residues. Germline V gene sequence: CDR1 DFQATT, CDR2 SNEGSKA (reference sequence). This CDR3 is CSAVRGGSYEQYF. The CDR3, as DNA: TGCAGTGCTGTCCGGGGCGGCTCCTACGAGCAGTACTTC.

This clonotype was counted many times. The chain is built from TRBV19 and TRBJ2-5; 10 bases line up with TRBD2. The ends lost 1 base at V and 1 base at J; junction bases unmatched: 6. CDR1 LNHDA and CDR2 SQIVND come from the germline V gene (reference sequence). The CDR3 runs to 17 residues. CDR3 DNA sequence: TGTGCCAGTAGTATAGGCCCTAGCGGGAGATTCCAAGAGACCCAGTACTTC. Protein sequence: CASSIGPSGRFQETQYF.

This chain connects TRBV7-2 to TRBJ2-5, with TRBD1 matching over 10 bases. Germline loops: CDR1 SGHTA, CDR2 FQGNSA. V lost 4 bases, J lost 5 bases, and 7 bases stayed unmatched. The CDR3 has 15 residues. The CDR3 sequence: CASSSGTGVGETQYF. CDR3 nucleotides: TGTGCCAGCAGCTCAGGGACAGGGGTTGGGGAGACCCAGTACTTC.

This clonotype has at least ten counts. V and J are TRBV7-6 and TRBJ1-2, with D tentatively TRBD1 (5 bases). CDR1 and CDR2 from the germline V gene are SGHVS and FNYEAQ. The CDR3 has 13 residues. Trimming cost V 3 bases and J 8 bases, with 13 bases left between them. In DNA, the CDR3 is TGTGCCAGCAGCTTGGGGGAAACGGGGGGCTACACCTTC. This gives the protein CASSLGETGGYTF.

The table lists this clonotype with many counts. The V gene is TRBV24-1, the J gene TRBJ1-2, with a possible D match to TRBD1 (5 bases). This CDR3 region has 12 residues. Germline CDR1 and CDR2: KGHDR and SFDVKD. The ends were cut back, 4 bases at V and 6 bases at J, with 8 bases in the middle. The CDR3 loop is CATSEGRDGYTF. In DNA form, the CDR3 reads TGTGCCACCAGTGAAGGCAGGGATGGCTACACCTTC.